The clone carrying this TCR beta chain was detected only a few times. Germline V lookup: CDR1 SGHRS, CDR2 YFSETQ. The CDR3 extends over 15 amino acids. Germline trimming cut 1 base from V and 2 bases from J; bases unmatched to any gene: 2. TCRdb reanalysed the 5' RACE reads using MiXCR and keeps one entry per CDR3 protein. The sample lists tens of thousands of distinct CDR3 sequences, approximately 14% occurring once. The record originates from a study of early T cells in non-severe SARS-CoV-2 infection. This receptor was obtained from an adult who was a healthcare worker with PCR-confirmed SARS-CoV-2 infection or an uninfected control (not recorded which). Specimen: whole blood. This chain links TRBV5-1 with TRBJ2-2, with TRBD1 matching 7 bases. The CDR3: CASSLPGGNTGELFF. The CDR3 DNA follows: TGCGCCAGCAGCTTGCCAGGGGGTAACACCGGGGAGCTGTTTTTT.